The 20 T cell receptor beta chains below were found in one sample sequenced in a study of T cell repertoires in ileal Crohn's disease. Assay used: immunoSEQ multiplex PCR; TCRdb lists only in-frame clones, some missing. The repertoire holds 2,500 to 3,000 clones, with more than 75% as singletons. The time point denotes: proximal margin of the surgical specimen (macroscopically non-inflamed). Source material: ileal tissue. The source of these receptors is an adult with Crohn's disease.

The gene calls are TRBV5-4 and TRBJ1-2, with D possibly being TRBD1 (6 bases). Germline values: CDR1 SGHNT, CDR2 YYREEE (reference sequence). The CDR3 has 14 amino acids. The V and J ends lost 5 bases and 4 bases respectively, with 15 bases between them. The CDR3 DNA follows: TGTGCCAGCAGACGCGGACAGCCGTCCTATGGCTACACCTTC. This sequence encodes CASRRGQPSYGYTF.

This clone turned up a few times. The chain recombines TRBV13 with TRBJ1-1; a weak D match, TRBD1 (5 bases). V lost 1 base, J lost 0 bases, and 12 bases lay in between. Per germline, CDR1 PRHDT and CDR2 FYEKMQ (reference sequence). CDR3 size: 16 residues. The CDR3 nucleotides read TGTGCCAGCAGCTTAGATCCAGGGACCATGAACACTGAAGCTTTCTTT. This gives the protein CASSLDPGTMNTEAFF. Complete variable domain (other parts from reference TRBV13 and TRBJ1-1): AAGVIQSPRHLIKEKRETATLKCYPIPRHDTVYWYQQGPGQDPQFLISFYEKMQSDKGSIPDRFSAQQFSDYHSELNMSSLELGDSALYFCASSLDPGTMNTEAFFGQGTRLTVV.

V is TRBV5-8 and J is TRBJ2-2; unclear D gene. The CDR3 totals 16 residues. The V gene's germline CDR1 is SGHTS and CDR2 YDEGEE. V dropped 3 bases and J dropped 3 bases, with 15 bases sitting between them. CDR3 in amino acids: CASSWNVGFDTGELFF. CDR3 DNA sequence: TGTGCCAGCAGCTGGAACGTAGGATTCGACACCGGGGAGCTGTTTTTT.

J is TRBJ2-3 and V is TRBV5-6, with D possibly being TRBD1 (6 bases). Trimming took off 7 bases at V and 0 bases at J, with 18 bases between the two ends. Germline assignment: CDR1 SGHDT and CDR2 YYEEEE. This CDR3 region has 16 residues. DNA of the CDR3: TGTGCCAGCTACCAAACCAGGGGTTCTAGCACAGATACGCAGTATTTT. Residues: CASYQTRGSSTDTQYF.

The J gene is TRBJ2-5, the V gene TRBV5-6; 10 nucleotides agree with TRBD1. V shed 3 bases and J 5 bases; nucleotides not matched to a gene: 7. The CDR3 totals 15 residues. The germline gives CDR1 SGHDT, CDR2 YYEEEE. The CDR3 is CASSWSTGGAETQYF. Written as DNA, the CDR3 is TGTGCCAGCAGCTGGTCGACAGGGGGCGCGGAGACCCAGTACTTC.

The chain couples TRBV7-3 to TRBJ2-1; 8 nucleotides line up with TRBD1. The CDR3 is 15 amino acids. Trimming at V came to 1 base and at J to 8 bases, leaving 7 bases not matched to a gene. Germline values: CDR1 SGHTA, CDR2 FQGTGA. The CDR3 protein is CASSLRTGSKDEQFF. The CDR3 coding sequence is TGTGCCAGCAGCTTAAGGACAGGGTCTAAGGATGAGCAGTTCTTC.

The genes are TRBV7-2 and TRBJ2-1; 8 bases agree with TRBD2. The junction had 8 bases not matched to a gene; V was cut back by 4 bases and J by 3 bases. This CDR3 has 16 residues. Germline CDR1 SGHTA, CDR2 FQGNSA. In DNA form, the CDR3 reads TGTGCCAGCAGCTGGGGGCGTAGCGGGGTCTACAATGAGCAGTTCTTC. This gives the protein CASSWGRSGVYNEQFF.

The chain joins TRBV5-6 to TRBJ2-5, with D uncertain. V was cut by 2 bases and J by 6 bases, with 8 bases left in between. The CDR3 length is 12 residues. Per germline, CDR1 SGHDT and CDR2 YYEEEE. The chain's CDR3 is CASSLTGQTQYF. Written as DNA, the CDR3 is TGTGCCAGCAGCTTAACCGGACAGACCCAGTACTTC.

The chain joins TRBV10-3 to TRBJ1-2, with 12 bases fitting TRBD1. Germline lookup yields CDR1 ENHRY and CDR2 SYGVKD. The V gene end was trimmed by 6 bases and the J gene end by 6 bases; junction bases not matched to a gene: 5. The CDR3 sequence is 14 residues long. Here the CDR3 reads CAISPGQGADGYTF. The CDR3, as DNA: TGTGCCATCAGCCCGGGACAGGGGGCCGATGGCTACACCTTC.

This clone was found once. The CDR3 nucleotides are TGTGCCAGCAGTGAATCAAGGCCATTGGGGCAGTACTTC. Amino acids: CASSESRPLGQYF. The V and J genes are TRBV6-1 and TRBJ2-7; unclear D gene. Germline-derived CDR1 and CDR2 are MNHNS and SASEGT. The CDR3 covers 13 residues. Trimming took off 2 bases at V and 9 bases at J, with 14 bases between the two ends.

The chain employs TRBV7-9 and TRBJ2-3; 8 positions agree with TRBD2. Looked up from germline, CDR1 is SEHNR and CDR2 is FQNEAQ (reference sequence). CDR3 length equals 17 residues. The trim removed 6 bases at V and 0 bases at J, leaving 11 bases unmatched. CDR3 region: CASRTGGPGTSTDTQYF. For the CDR3, the DNA is TGTGCCAGCAGAACGGGGGGGCCTGGGACTAGCACAGATACGCAGTATTTT. Supplemented by reference TRBV7-9 and TRBJ2-3, the full variable domain reads DTGVSQNPRHKITKRGQNVTFRCDPISEHNRLYWYRQTLGQGPEFLTYFQNEAQLEKSRLLSDRFSAERPKGSFSTLEIQRTEQGDSAMYLCASRTGGPGTSTDTQYFGPGTRLTVL.

V is TRBV5-1 and J is TRBJ2-2; the D is unclear. The germline V and J ends were trimmed by 1 base and 1 base, with 14 bases remaining between them. The CDR3 runs 17 residues. The germline CDR1 and CDR2 sequences are SGHRS and YFSETQ. In DNA, the CDR3 is TGCGCCAGCAGCTTGAGGGCCGCCAACAGGAACACCGGGGAGCTGTTTTTT. The encoded protein is CASSLRAANRNTGELFF.

The chain employs TRBV27 and TRBJ1-5; TRBD1 is a possible D gene (6 bases). The length of the CDR3 is 16 residues. Trimming took 3 bases from V and 9 from J, leaving 21 bases between them. Germline CDR1 is MNHEY and CDR2 is SMNVEV (reference sequence). The CDR3 DNA reads TGTGCCAGCAGTTTTGGTGGGACGGGGGGCGAGGGGCCCCAGCATTTT. Residues: CASSFGGTGGEGPQHF.

With respect to this clone: The same CDR3 is also encoded by other DNA sequences in this sample. The chain joins TRBV15 to TRBJ2-7; TRBD2 is a possible D gene (6 bases). The V gene's germline CDR1 is LNHNV and CDR2 YYDKDF (reference sequence). The V and J ends lost 1 base and 3 bases respectively, with 13 bases between them. There are 15 residues in the CDR3. CDR3 loop: CATSRGRGIGYEQYF. CDR3 sequence (DNA): TGTGCCACCAGCAGAGGGAGGGGAATAGGCTACGAGCAGTACTTC.

This clone was seen just once. This chain connects TRBV5-1 to TRBJ2-3; D is ambiguous. CDR1 is SGHRS, CDR2 YFSETQ, per germline. CDR3 length: 11 residues. V shed 2 bases and J shed 5 bases, with 3 bases lying between them. The CDR3 loop reads CASSLRDTQYF. The DNA for the CDR3 is TGCGCCAGCAGCTTAAGAGATACGCAGTATTTT.

The rearrangement uses TRBV5-8 and TRBJ1-2; TRBD1 aligns across 9 bases. Trimming took 0 bases from V and 7 from J; bases not matched to a gene: 4. The CDR3 is 14 amino acids. Germline V gene sequence: CDR1 SGHTS, CDR2 YDEGEE. CDR3 in amino acids: CASSLGWDRAGYTF. In DNA, the CDR3 is TGTGCCAGCAGCTTGGGGTGGGACAGGGCTGGCTACACCTTC.

In its sample, this clone was seen a few times. The chain carries TRBV21-1 and TRBJ2-7; the D call TRBD2 from the table was never checked on the DNA. TRBV21-1 is a documented pseudogene. The CDR3 runs to 17 residues. The CDR3 DNA follows: TGTGCCAGCAGCCCCCACCGACTAGCGGGGGCCAACTACGAGCAGTACTTC. This sequence encodes CASSPHRLAGANYEQYF.

V and J are TRBV18 and TRBJ1-1; 7 bases are shared with TRBD1. This CDR3 region has 13 residues. J lost 4 bases, V lost 4 bases, and 3 bases had no gene match. Germline V CDR1 and CDR2: KGHSH, LQKENI. The CDR3 DNA is TGTGCCAGCTCACAGGGGGCGGGCACTGAAGCTTTCTTT. Protein sequence: CASSQGAGTEAFF.

This chain links TRBV11-3 with TRBJ1-1, with D maybe TRBD1 (5 bases). The ends were cut back, 3 bases at V and 1 base at J, with 6 bases in the middle. Germline V gene sequence: CDR1 SGHNT, CDR2 YENEEA. CDR3 length: 13 residues. The CDR3 coding sequence is TGTGCCAGCAGCTTCGGACAGAACACTGAAGCTTTCTTT. As protein: CASSFGQNTEAFF.

The CDR3 protein is CASSRDRENYGYTF. CDR3 sequence (DNA): TGCGCCAGCAGTCGGGACAGGGAAAACTATGGCTACACCTTC. The V gene is TRBV5-1, the J gene TRBJ1-2; 9 bases agree with TRBD1. V was pared by 5 bases and J by 2 bases, with 4 bases of the junction left unmatched. CDR3 length equals 14 residues. Germline V gene data show CDR1 as SGHRS and CDR2 as YFSETQ.